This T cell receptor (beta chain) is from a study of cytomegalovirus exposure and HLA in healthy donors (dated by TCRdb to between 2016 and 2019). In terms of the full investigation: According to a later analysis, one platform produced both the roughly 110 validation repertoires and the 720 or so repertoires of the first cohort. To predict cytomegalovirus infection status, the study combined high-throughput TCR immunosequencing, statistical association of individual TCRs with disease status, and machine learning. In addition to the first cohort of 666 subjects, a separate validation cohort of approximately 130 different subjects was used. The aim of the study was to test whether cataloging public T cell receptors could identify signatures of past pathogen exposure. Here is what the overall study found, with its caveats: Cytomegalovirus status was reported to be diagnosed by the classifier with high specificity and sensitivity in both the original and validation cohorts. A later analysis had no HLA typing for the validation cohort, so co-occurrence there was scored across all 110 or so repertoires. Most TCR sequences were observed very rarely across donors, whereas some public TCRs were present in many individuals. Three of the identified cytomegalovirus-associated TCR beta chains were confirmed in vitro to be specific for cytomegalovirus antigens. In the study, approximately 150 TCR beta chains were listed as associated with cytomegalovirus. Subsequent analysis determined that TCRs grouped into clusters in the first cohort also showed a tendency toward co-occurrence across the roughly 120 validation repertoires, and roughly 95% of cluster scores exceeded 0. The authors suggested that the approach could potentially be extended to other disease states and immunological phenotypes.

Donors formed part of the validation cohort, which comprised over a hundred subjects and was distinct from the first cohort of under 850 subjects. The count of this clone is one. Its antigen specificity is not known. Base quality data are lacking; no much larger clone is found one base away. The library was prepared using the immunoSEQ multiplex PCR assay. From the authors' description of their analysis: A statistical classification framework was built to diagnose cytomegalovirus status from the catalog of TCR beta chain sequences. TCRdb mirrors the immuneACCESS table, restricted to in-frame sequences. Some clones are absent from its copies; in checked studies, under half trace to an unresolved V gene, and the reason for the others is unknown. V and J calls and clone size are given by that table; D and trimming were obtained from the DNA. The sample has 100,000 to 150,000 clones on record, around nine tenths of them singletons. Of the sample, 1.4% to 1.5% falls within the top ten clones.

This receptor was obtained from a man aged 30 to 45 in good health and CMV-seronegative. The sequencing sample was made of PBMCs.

This receptor has the CDR3 CAISEVDFAGADYGYTF. The DNA is TGTGCCATCAGTGAGGTCGATTTTGCGGGGGCTGACTATGGCTACACCTTC. Here the chain combines TRBV10-3 and TRBJ1-2, and possibly TRBD1, on 6 matching bases. Looking up the germline V gene yields CDR1 ENHRY and CDR2 SYGVKD. Trimming removed 2 bases from V and 3 bases from J, leaving 19 bases between the germline ends. The CDR3 runs 17 amino acids, cysteine and phenylalanine included. Only CDR3 DNA is held: 51 bases, read in frame from base 1.